The 20 T cell receptor beta chains below were found in one sample sequenced in a study of beta chain features in type 1 diabetes. Expressed TCRB transcripts were sequenced because the isolated RNA had all been reverse transcribed beforehand. The method was immunoSEQ multiplex PCR; TCRdb's version includes in-frame clones alone and lacks a portion of them. There are under 450,000 clones in the sample; about 14% occur only once, and roughly 0.038% lies in the top ten. Sequencing was carried out using naive CD4+ T cells from blood. The receptors shown here come from a man aged 30 to 39 in good health.

This clone was seen a few times. The DNA for the CDR3 is TGTGCCAGCAGTTACAGTCGGGAGCCCGCCTACGAGCAGTACGTC. Translated: CASSYSREPAYEQYV. The chain couples TRBV6-5 to TRBJ2-7, with D perhaps matching TRBD2 (6 bases). V lost 2 bases to trimming and J lost 2 bases, with 13 bases between them. Germline V gene data show CDR1 as MNHEY and CDR2 as SVGAGI. This CDR3 comprises 15 residues.

The J gene is TRBJ2-3, the V gene TRBV5-1; 10 bases fit TRBD2. The CDR3 spans 16 residues. CDR1 and CDR2 from the germline V gene are SGHRS and YFSETQ. The ends lost 3 bases at V and 4 bases at J; junction bases unmatched: 8. DNA for the CDR3: TGCGCCAGCAGCTCGGGACTAGCGCAACCTGCAGATACGCAGTATTTT. Protein: CASSSGLAQPADTQYF. Supplemented by reference TRBV5-1 and TRBJ2-3, the full variable domain reads KAGVTQTPRYLIKTRGQQVTLSCSPISGHRSVSWYQQTPGQGLQFLFEYFSETQRNKGNFPGRFSGRQFSNSRSEMNVSTLELGDSALYLCASSSGLAQPADTQYFGPGTRLTVL.

The chain combines TRBV27 with TRBJ2-5; the match to TRBD1 covers 9 bases. V shed 5 bases, J shed 5 bases, and the junction held 6 bases outside the gene matches. This CDR3 is 14 amino acids long. The germline gives CDR1 MNHEY, CDR2 SMNVEV (reference sequence). The CDR3 bases are TGTGCCAGCAGTCTAAGGACAGGGGTTGAGACCCAGTACTTC. It codes for CASSLRTGVETQYF.

This clone showed up just a few times. The chain recombines TRBV4-3 with TRBJ2-5; 10 nucleotides match TRBD2. From germline, CDR1 is LGHNA and CDR2 YSLEER. The V segment lost 1 base and the J segment 2 bases; nucleotides outside the gene matches: 7. The length of the CDR3 is 17 residues. The CDR3 here is CASSQGALAGVQETQYF. CDR3 nucleotide sequence: TGCGCCAGCAGCCAAGGGGCGCTAGCGGGAGTGCAAGAGACCCAGTACTTC.

The V call is TRBV30, the J call TRBJ1-5; no reliable D call. The CDR3 totals 14 residues. V lost 3 bases and J 1 base, leaving 10 bases between the germline ends. Germline-derived CDR1 and CDR2 are GTSNPN and SVGIG (reference sequence). DNA of the CDR3: TGTGCCTGGAGCCGCGATATGAGCAATCAGCCCCAGCATTTT. It is translated as CAWSRDMSNQPQHF.

V gene TRBV4-3 combines with J gene TRBJ2-6, with 8 bases aligning to TRBD1. Germline CDR1 LGHNA, CDR2 YSLEER. Germline trimming cut 1 base from V and 0 bases from J; bases unmatched to any gene: 11. This CDR3 is 20 amino acids long. The CDR3 region is CASSQGPHRTGHSGANVLTF. The CDR3 DNA sequence: TGCGCCAGCAGCCAAGGTCCCCACAGGACAGGGCACTCTGGGGCCAACGTCCTGACTTTC.

This clone has a handful of counts. The J gene is TRBJ2-2, the V gene TRBV7-7; D unclear. CDR1 and CDR2 (germline): SSHAT, FNYEAQ (reference sequence). V gave up 0 bases and J gave up 5 bases, with 4 bases separating them. CDR3 length: 13 amino acids. As DNA, the CDR3 is TGTGCCAGCAGCTTAGCCGAGACCGGGGAGCTGTTTTTT. Protein: CASSLAETGELFF.

V usage is TRBV4-3 and J usage is TRBJ2-3, with D unclear. The CDR3 runs 14 residues. The ends were cut back, 5 bases at V and 4 bases at J, with 13 bases in the middle. The V gene's germline CDR1 is LGHNA and CDR2 YSLEER. The CDR3 region has the DNA TGCGCCAGCAGCTCAAAAAAATGGGCAGATACGCAGTATTTT. Its protein is CASSSKKWADTQYF.

This clone turned up a few times. The V gene is TRBV29-1, the J gene TRBJ1-1, with unresolved D. Trimming shortened V by 0 bases and J by 7 bases, and 12 bases separated the two germline ends. CDR1 is SQVTM, CDR2 ANQGSEA, per germline. There are 13 residues in the CDR3. CDR3 amino acids: CSVEDVTRLEAFF. The CDR3 DNA reads TGCAGCGTTGAAGATGTAACCCGCCTTGAAGCTTTCTTT. Using reference TRBV29-1 and TRBJ1-1 for the parts outside the CDR3, the full variable domain is SAVISQKPSRDICQRGTSLTIQCQVDSQVTMMFWYRQQPGQSLTLIATANQGSEATYESGFVIDKFPISRPNLTFSTLTVSNMSPEDSSIYLCSVEDVTRLEAFFGQGTRLTVV.

The chain combines TRBV11-3 with TRBJ2-1, with no clear D. Germline V gene data show CDR1 as SGHNT and CDR2 as YENEEA. V was shortened by 1 base and J by 10 bases, with 8 bases between the two germline ends. The CDR3 has 12 amino acids. The CDR3 DNA reads TGTGCCAGCAGCTTAGGTGCTAGAGAGCAGTTCTTC. It specifies CASSLGAREQFF.

This clone has a handful of counts. The CDR3 loop reads CASSVAWRSSYNEQFF. The CDR3 region has the DNA TGTGCCAGCAGCGTAGCTTGGCGGAGCTCCTACAATGAGCAGTTCTTC. The chain has TRBV9 and TRBJ2-1, with D unresolved. V was shortened by 0 bases and J by 0 bases, with 10 bases between the two germline ends. Germline assignment: CDR1 SGDLS and CDR2 YYNGEE. The CDR3 is made up of 16 amino acids.

This clone has just a few counts. V and J are TRBV5-1 and TRBJ2-2; no clear D. The germline V gene encodes CDR1 SGHRS and CDR2 YFSETQ. The CDR3 extends over 12 amino acids. V was trimmed by 4 bases and J by 7 bases, leaving 8 bases between them. In nucleotides, the CDR3 is TGCGCCAGCAGCGAAGTTGGCGGGGAGCTGTTTTTT. It yields the protein CASSEVGGELFF. Looking up the rest from reference TRBV5-1 and TRBJ2-2 gives the full variable domain: KAGVTQTPRYLIKTRGQQVTLSCSPISGHRSVSWYQQTPGQGLQFLFEYFSETQRNKGNFPGRFSGRQFSNSRSEMNVSTLELGDSALYLCASSEVGGELFFGEGSRLTVL.

This chain connects TRBV7-6 to TRBJ2-3; D gene uncertain. Per germline, CDR1 SGHVS and CDR2 FNYEAQ. Deletions cut 1 base from V and 7 bases from J, with 6 bases between. The CDR3 has 12 amino acids. The DNA of the CDR3 is TGTGCCAGCAGCTTAGACTACCATACGCAGTATTTT. Translated, it gives CASSLDYHTQYF. The whole variable domain, remainder taken from reference TRBV7-6 and TRBJ2-3, is GAGVSQSPRYKVTKRGQDVALRCDPISGHVSLYWYRQALGQGPEFLTYFNYEAQQDKSGLPNDRFSAERPEGSISTLTIQRTEQRDSAMYRCASSLDYHTQYFGPGTRLTVL.

V gene TRBV5-1 combines with J gene TRBJ2-5; 8 nucleotides agree with TRBD2. CDR1 is SGHRS, CDR2 YFSETQ, per germline. The CDR3 extends over 16 amino acids. Trimming took 4 bases from V and 5 from J; bases not matched to a gene: 13. The DNA of the CDR3 is TGCGCCAGCAGCAGCGGGACTAGTGGTTTAGGGGAGACCCAGTACTTC. It translates to CASSSGTSGLGETQYF.

In its sample, this clone was seen a few times. V is TRBV20-1 and J is TRBJ1-1; D is unclear. The germline CDR1 and CDR2 sequences are DFQATT and SNEGSKA (reference sequence). This CDR3 has 11 amino acids. V was clipped by 8 bases and J by 5 bases, with 12 bases between them. The CDR3 sequence: CSPHSGTEAFF. The CDR3 nucleotides read TGCAGTCCCCATAGCGGAACTGAAGCTTTCTTT.

The chain is built from TRBV7-2 and TRBJ2-3; either TRBD1 or TRBD2 may fit D (5 bases each). The CDR3 consists of 15 residues. V lost 0 bases and J 2 bases, leaving 9 bases between the germline ends. Germline loops: CDR1 SGHTA, CDR2 FQGNSA. The CDR3 bases are TGTGCCAGCAGCTTAGCCCCGGGGCTCACAGATACGCAGTATTTT. This codes for CASSLAPGLTDTQYF.

This clone was seen at least ten times. This chain joins TRBV7-9 and TRBJ2-1; D may be TRBD1 (6 bases). CDR3 length equals 14 residues. Germline V gene sequence: CDR1 SEHNR, CDR2 FQNEAQ (reference sequence). The V end was cut by 1 base, the J end by 8 bases, with 12 bases between. CDR3 protein: CASSLGRGIDEQFF. CDR3 sequence (DNA): TGTGCCAGCAGCTTAGGCAGGGGAATCGATGAGCAGTTCTTC.

This clone was counted many times. The J gene is TRBJ2-3, the V gene TRBV7-9, with 8 bases that match TRBD2. This CDR3 has 17 residues. V dropped 2 bases and J dropped 5; count of bases not matched to a gene: 12. Germline CDR1 reads SEHNR; CDR2 reads FQNEAQ (reference sequence). In nucleotides, the CDR3 is TGTGCCAGCAGCTTACCGACTAGCGAGCCCACAGGAGATACGCAGTATTTT. As protein: CASSLPTSEPTGDTQYF. The complete variable domain, with remaining parts taken from reference TRBV7-9 and TRBJ2-3, reads DTGVSQNPRHKITKRGQNVTFRCDPISEHNRLYWYRQTLGQGPEFLTYFQNEAQLEKSRLLSDRFSAERPKGSFSTLEIQRTEQGDSAMYLCASSLPTSEPTGDTQYFGPGTRLTVL.

The chain combines TRBV7-2 with TRBJ2-1; D is uncertain. V shed 5 bases and J shed 5 bases, with 7 bases lying between them. This CDR3 spans 12 amino acids. CDR1 and CDR2 from the germline V gene are SGHTA and FQGNSA. The CDR3 DNA is TGTGCCAGCAGCAGGAGACACAATGAGCAGTTCTTC. Protein product: CASSRRHNEQFF.

In its sample, this clone was seen a few times. Germline is not matched at one junction end, which may reflect a read error. This chain joins TRBV2 and TRBJ1-5, with D possibly TRBD1 on 5 matching bases. This CDR3 spans 14 amino acids. CDR1 is SNHLY, CDR2 FYNNEI, per germline. CDR3 sequence reads: CASREDSPNQPQHF. CDR3 sequence (DNA): TGTGCCAGCAGAGAAGACAGTCCCAATCAGCCCCAGCATTTT. The entire variable domain, with the rest obtained from reference TRBV2 and TRBJ1-5, is as follows: EPEVTQTPSHQVTQMGQEVILRCVPISNHLYFYWYRQILGQKVEFLVSFYNNEISEKSEIFDDQFSVERPDGSNFTLKIRSTKLEDSAMYFCASREDSPNQPQHFGDGTRLSIL.